This T cell receptor (beta chain) was retrieved from a study of T cells in women clearing cervical HPV infection. The germline gives CDR1 SGHTA, CDR2 FQGNSA. V lost 4 bases and J lost 8, with 12 bases in between. The CDR3 is 13 amino acids. All donors had a single incident cervical HPV16 infection, not prevalent. TCR beta CDR3 amplified by multiplex PCR from about 1200 ng genomic DNA. The assay was immunoSEQ multiplex PCR, and TCRdb's table has in-frame clones only and misses some. This repertoire includes around 30,000 clones. Whole-study findings and limits: Cases carried less TRBV6-7 than controls: approximately 0.1% versus 0.16%.

As concerns this clone: The antigen remains unidentified. The CDR3 end is not reached by the read, which stops 3 residues before it; the germline J gene fills it in.

The sample taken for sequencing was blood buffy coat. The chain links TRBV7-2 to TRBJ2-1; D gene uncertain. This TCR was sampled from a woman between 18 and 75 years old with a cervical HPV16 infection that either progressed to CIN3+ or cleared (not recorded which). The CDR3 bases that were read are TGTGCCAGCAGCTCATACTATATGGATGAG. This gives the protein CASSSYYMDE. The full CDR3 reads CASSSYYMDEQFF.